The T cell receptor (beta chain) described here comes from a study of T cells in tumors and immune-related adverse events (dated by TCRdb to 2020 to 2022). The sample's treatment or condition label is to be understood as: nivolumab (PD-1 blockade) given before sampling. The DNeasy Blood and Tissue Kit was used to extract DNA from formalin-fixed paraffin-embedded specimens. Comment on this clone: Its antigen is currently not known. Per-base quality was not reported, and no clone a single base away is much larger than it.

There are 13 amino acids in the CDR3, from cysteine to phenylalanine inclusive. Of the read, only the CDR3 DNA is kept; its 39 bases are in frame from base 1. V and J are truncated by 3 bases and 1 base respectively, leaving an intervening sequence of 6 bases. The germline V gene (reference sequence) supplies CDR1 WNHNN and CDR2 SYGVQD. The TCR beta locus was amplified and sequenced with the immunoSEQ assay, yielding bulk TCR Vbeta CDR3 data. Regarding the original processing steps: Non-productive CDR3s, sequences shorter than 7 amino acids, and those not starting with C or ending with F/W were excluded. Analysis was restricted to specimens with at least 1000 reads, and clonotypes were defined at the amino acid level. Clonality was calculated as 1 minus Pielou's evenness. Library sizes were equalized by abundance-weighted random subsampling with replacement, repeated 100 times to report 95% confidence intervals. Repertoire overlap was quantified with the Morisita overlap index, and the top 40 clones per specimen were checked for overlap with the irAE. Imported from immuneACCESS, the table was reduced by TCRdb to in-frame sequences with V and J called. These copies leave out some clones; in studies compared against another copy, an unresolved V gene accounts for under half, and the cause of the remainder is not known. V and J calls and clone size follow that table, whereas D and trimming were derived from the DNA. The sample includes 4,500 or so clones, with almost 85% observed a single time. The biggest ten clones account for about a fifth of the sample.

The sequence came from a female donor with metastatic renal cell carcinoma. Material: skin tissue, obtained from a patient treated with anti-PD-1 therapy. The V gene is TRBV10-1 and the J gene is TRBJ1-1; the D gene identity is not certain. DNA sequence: TGCGCCAGCAGTGAACTGTGGAACACTGAAGCTTTCTTT. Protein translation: CASSELWNTEAFF.